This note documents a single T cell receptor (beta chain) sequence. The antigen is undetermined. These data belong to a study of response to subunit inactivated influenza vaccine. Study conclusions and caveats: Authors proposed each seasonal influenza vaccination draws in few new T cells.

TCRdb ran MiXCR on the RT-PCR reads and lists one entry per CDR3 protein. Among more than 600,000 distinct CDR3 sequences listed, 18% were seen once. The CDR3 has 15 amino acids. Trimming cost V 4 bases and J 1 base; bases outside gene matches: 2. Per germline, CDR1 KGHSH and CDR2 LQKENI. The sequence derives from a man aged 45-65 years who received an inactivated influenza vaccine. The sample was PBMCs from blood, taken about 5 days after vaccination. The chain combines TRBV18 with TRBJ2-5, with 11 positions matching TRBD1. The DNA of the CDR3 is TGTGCCAGCTCACGAGGGACAGGGGGCCAAGAGACCCAGTACTTC. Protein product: CASSRGTGGQETQYF.